Detailed here is one T cell receptor beta chain. From germline, CDR1 is MNHNS and CDR2 SASEGT. The CDR3 is made up of 14 amino acids. J was trimmed by 7 bases and V by 3 bases; bases with no gene match: 7. The data belong to a study of cytomegalovirus exposure and HLA in healthy donors. 60 Vbeta and 13 Jbeta primers were used in PCR. Sequencing was performed with immunoSEQ multiplex PCR; in TCRdb, only in-frame clones are kept and a portion is missing. The specimen's table records 150,000 to 200,000 clones. The TCR originated in a man in his thirties or forties in good health and CMV-seronegative. The rearrangement joins TRBV6-1 to TRBJ2-7; 9 positions agree with TRBD2. Sample: PBMCs. The chain's CDR3 is CASSEVAGVGEQYF. CDR3 coding DNA: TGTGCCAGCAGTGAGGTAGCGGGAGTGGGTGAGCAGTACTTC.